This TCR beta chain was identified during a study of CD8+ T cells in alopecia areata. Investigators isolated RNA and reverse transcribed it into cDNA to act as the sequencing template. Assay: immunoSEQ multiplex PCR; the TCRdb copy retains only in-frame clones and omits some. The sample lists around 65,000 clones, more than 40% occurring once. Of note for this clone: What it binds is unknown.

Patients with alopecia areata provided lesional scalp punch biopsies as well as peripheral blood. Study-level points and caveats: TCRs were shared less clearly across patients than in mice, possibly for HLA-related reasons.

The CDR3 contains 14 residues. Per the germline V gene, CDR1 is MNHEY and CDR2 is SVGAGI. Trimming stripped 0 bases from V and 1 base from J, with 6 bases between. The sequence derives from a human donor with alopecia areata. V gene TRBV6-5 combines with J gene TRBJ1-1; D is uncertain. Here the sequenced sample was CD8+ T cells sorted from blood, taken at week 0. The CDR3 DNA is TGTGCCAGCAGTTACTCGCCGACGAACACTGAAGCTTTCTTT. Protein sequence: CASSYSPTNTEAFF.